The rows below give T cell receptor beta chains drawn from one sample of a study of CD4+ T cells in melanoma. Using immunoSEQ multiplex PCR, the repertoire was profiled, and TCRdb retains in-frame clones only, with some absent. Found here are approximately 15,000 clones, about 66% of them singletons; the top ten hold around 13%. Specimen: cells from a culture (not recorded whether cultured in vitro). The receptors were sampled from a human donor with melanoma. Each CDR3 is given with its conserved first and last residue. The order of the fields is V gene, J gene, clone size, CDR3 protein. A row's size may be missing; if present it is once, few, many or a size class.

>TRBV5-5|TRBJ1-1|NA
CGTGGPRNTEAFF
>TRBV6-5|TRBJ1-2|NA
CASSSPGQTHGYTF
>TRBV27|TRBJ1-2|NA
CASSFTPGTHGYTF
>TRBV10-2|TRBJ2-3|NA
CASGSPGLQDTQYF
>TRBV11-3|TRBJ2-3|NA
CASSSNTHPTDTQYF
>TRBV5-8|TRBJ2-7|NA
CASMESWRNYEQYF
>TRBV7-8|TRBJ2-7|NA
CASSLATGTGLYEQYF
>TRBV10-1|TRBJ2-2|few
CASSDGTETGELFF
>TRBV10-3|TRBJ1-5|few
CAISEGSQPQHF
>TRBV6-1|TRBJ2-7|NA
CASSPTSGGLYEQYF
>TRBV27|TRBJ2-3|NA
CASKLAGTDTQYF
>TRBV9|TRBJ1-1|NA
CASSETWTGTNTEAFF
>TRBV6-1|TRBJ1-1|NA
CASSYPGTGNEAFF
>TRBV18|TRBJ1-2|NA
CASSPLQGAEGYTF
>TRBV4-1|TRBJ1-1|NA
CASSQDRPGQTLNTEAFF
>TRBV25-1|TRBJ2-7|NA
CASSEPERRLYF
>TRBV27|TRBJ2-7|NA
CASSFTHDSSSYEQYF
>TRBV29-1|TRBJ2-1|NA
CSALLPPGGYGGNFEQFF
>TRBV4-2|TRBJ2-7|few
CASRGQAGYEQYF
>TRBV4-1|TRBJ1-6|NA
CASSQGYESPLHF
>TRBV6-5|TRBJ1-1|few
CASYDRGQAFF
>TRBV10-3|TRBJ1-1|NA
CAISGGEHRNTEAFF
>TRBV28|TRBJ2-7|NA
CASSGTGSIIYEQYF
>TRBV7-3|TRBJ1-1|NA
CASSSAKNAFF
>TRBV18|TRBJ2-3|NA
CASSLQGFADTQYF
>TRBV2|TRBJ2-2|few
CASKMGRTGELFF
>TRBV11-2|TRBJ1-1|NA
CASSFPGWGTEAFF
>TRBV11-2|TRBJ1-4|NA
CASSHVTGQQHEKLFF
>TRBV4-1|TRBJ2-3|NA
CASSQRLAGGQSTDTQYF
>TRBV29-1|TRBJ2-2|few
CSVGQGGGELFF
>TRBV7-2|TRBJ2-5|NA
CASSLTGNIGETQYF
>TRBV7-2|TRBJ2-7|few
CASGGEAYEQYF
>TRBV6-5|TRBJ1-2|NA
CASSFLANYGYTF
>TRBV30|TRBJ1-5|few
CAWSQSSGINQPQHF
>TRBV5-5|TRBJ1-2|NA
CASRPRGGLDYGYTF
>TRBV5-1|TRBJ1-6|NA
CASASGDYNSPLHF
>TRBV5-1|TRBJ1-1|few
CASSLSAFPDSYTEAFF
>TRBV6-6|TRBJ2-7|NA
CASSGRKEQYF
>TRBV5-1|TRBJ1-2|few
CASALAPNYGYTF
>TRBV4-1|TRBJ1-2|few
CASSQDGTSANYGYTF
>TRBV5-1|TRBJ2-5|NA
CASSLAPTAKETQYF
>TRBV10-1|TRBJ2-3|NA
CASSDSRGSDTQYF
>TRBV5-5|TRBJ2-7|NA
CASSLEAAYEQYF
>TRBV2|TRBJ1-1|few
CASSLEQGSTEAFF
>TRBV6-1|TRBJ2-7|NA
CASRAGTGAAYEQYF
>TRBV7-2|TRBJ2-3|NA
CASSFPRRLAGGPNTQYF
>TRBV10-3|TRBJ1-5|NA
CAIGAVNQPQHF
>TRBV5-6|TRBJ2-1|few
CASSFEQKDYNEQFF
>TRBV5-1|TRBJ2-5|NA
CASRQNPSGGGETQYF
>TRBV7-3|TRBJ2-2|few
CASSLGDRGATGELFF
>TRBV7-9|TRBJ2-5|NA
CASSSFGGILQETQYF
>TRBV7-9|TRBJ1-1|NA
CASSGHRSGGFPEAFF
>TRBV9|TRBJ1-4|NA
CASSALQGVAEKLFF
>TRBV5-1|TRBJ1-3|NA
CASSLQGAGNTIYF
>TRBV4-1|TRBJ2-2|NA
CASSQGRGRTGELFF